Presented here are 24 T cell receptor beta chains from one specimen sequenced in a study of blood T cell repertoires in COVID-19. Sequencing was performed with immunoSEQ multiplex PCR; in TCRdb, only in-frame clones are kept and a portion is missing. Of about 180,000 clones listed, about 81% are singletons. Sequences were obtained from peripheral blood. Receptors were obtained from a woman older than 75 with COVID-19, enrolled during active disease.

This chain links TRBV18 with TRBJ2-7; D gene ambiguous. The germline V gene encodes CDR1 KGHSH and CDR2 LQKENI. The CDR3 contains 13 residues. V lost 5 bases to trimming and J lost 0 bases, with 8 bases between them. CDR3 DNA: TGTGCCAGCTCAGCTAGTAGCTCCTACGAGCAGTACTTC. Its translation is CASSASSSYEQYF.

With regard to this clone: Other DNA sequences in the sample encode the same CDR3. The chain links TRBV2 to TRBJ1-2, with a weak D call TRBD1 (5 bases). CDR1 and CDR2 from the germline V gene are SNHLY and FYNNEI. V dropped 4 bases and J dropped 4 bases, with 10 bases sitting between them. CDR3 size: 13 residues. CDR3 in DNA: TGTGCCAGCAGTGGGGCAGGGCGCTATGGCTACACCTTC. This sequence encodes CASSGAGRYGYTF.

CDR3: CASSPRGQGIDEQYF. CDR3 in DNA: TGTGCCAGCTCACCACGTGGACAGGGCATAGACGAGCAGTACTTC. The chain has TRBV18 and TRBJ2-7; 8 bases agree with TRBD1. Trimming at V came to 1 base and at J to 5 bases, leaving 7 bases not matched to a gene. This CDR3 comprises 15 residues. Germline CDR1 reads KGHSH; CDR2 reads LQKENI. Filled out from reference TRBV18 and TRBJ2-7, the complete variable domain reads NAGVMQNPRHLVRRRGQEARLRCSPMKGHSHVYWYRQLPEEGLKFMVYLQKENIIDESGMPKERFSAEFPKEGPSILRIQQVVRGDSAAYFCASSPRGQGIDEQYFGPGTRLTVT.

This clone turned up a few times. The chain couples TRBV11-2 to TRBJ1-3; D not certain. The germline V gene encodes CDR1 SGHAT and CDR2 FQNNGV. The V and J ends lost 1 base and 0 bases respectively, with 16 bases between them. This CDR3 is 18 amino acids long. CDR3 protein: CASSLVLGGFASGNTIYF. The CDR3 DNA reads TGTGCCAGCAGCTTAGTATTGGGCGGGTTCGCCTCTGGAAACACCATATATTTT.

This sequence joins TRBV2 and TRBJ1-4; TRBD1 matches 7 bases. Per germline, CDR1 SNHLY and CDR2 FYNNEI. Losses at the gene ends were 5 bases for V and 6 bases for J; bases not matched to a gene: 6. The CDR3 consists of 14 residues. The CDR3 DNA reads TGTGCCAGCAGTATCGGACAGGAGTATGAAAAACTGTTTTTT. This translates into CASSIGQEYEKLFF.

CDR3 amino acids: CASSGTDNEQFF. The CDR3 coding sequence is TGTGCCAGCAGCGGGACAGACAATGAGCAGTTCTTC. V gene TRBV7-9 combines with J gene TRBJ2-1; 7 positions match TRBD1. The CDR3 is 12 amino acids. V lost 5 bases, J lost 5 bases, and 0 bases stayed unmatched. Germline CDR1 and CDR2: SEHNR and FQNEAQ (reference sequence).

V gene TRBV9 combines with J gene TRBJ2-1; D is perhaps TRBD1 (6 bases). V was clipped by 0 bases and J by 5 bases, with 12 bases between them. The CDR3 sequence is 15 residues long. Germline CDR1 reads SGDLS; CDR2 reads YYNGEE. CDR3 loop: CASSVGDTSDNEQFF. In DNA form, the CDR3 reads TGTGCCAGCAGCGTAGGGGACACATCCGACAATGAGCAGTTCTTC.

The J gene is TRBJ1-4, the V gene TRBV5-1; 10 bases line up with TRBD1. The V gene end was trimmed by 4 bases and the J gene end by 5 bases; junction bases not matched to a gene: 5. Germline V CDR1 and CDR2: SGHRS, YFSETQ. The CDR3 contains 15 residues. This CDR3 reads CASSIRTGGNEKLFF. DNA for the CDR3: TGCGCCAGCAGCATAAGGACAGGGGGAAATGAAAAACTGTTTTTT. Complete variable domain (other parts from reference TRBV5-1 and TRBJ1-4): KAGVTQTPRYLIKTRGQQVTLSCSPISGHRSVSWYQQTPGQGLQFLFEYFSETQRNKGNFPGRFSGRQFSNSRSEMNVSTLELGDSALYLCASSIRTGGNEKLFFGSGTQLSVL.

The CDR3 spells CASSWPDRWGSGNTIYF. The CDR3 DNA reads as TGTGCCAGCAGCTGGCCGGACAGGTGGGGCTCTGGAAACACCATATATTTT. The chain has TRBV11-2 and TRBJ1-3; 7 nucleotides match TRBD1. The CDR3 length is 17 residues. Losses at the gene ends were 4 bases for V and 0 bases for J; bases not matched to a gene: 9. From germline, CDR1 is SGHAT and CDR2 FQNNGV. The full variable domain, rest sourced from reference TRBV11-2 and TRBJ1-3, is EAGVAQSPRYKIIEKRQSVAFWCNPISGHATLYWYQQILGQGPKLLIQFQNNGVVDDSQLPKDRFSAERLKGVDSTLKIQPAKLEDSAVYLCASSWPDRWGSGNTIYFGEGSWLTVV.

This chain connects TRBV18 to TRBJ1-2; 11 positions agree with TRBD1. This CDR3 has 18 amino acids. Unmatched junction bases numbered 16, after V lost 6 bases and J lost 4 bases. Germline CDR1 KGHSH, CDR2 LQKENI. In DNA form, the CDR3 reads TGTGCCAGCTCGCAGGACAGGGGGCGCGGAGGGCACGGCTATGGCTACACCTTC. Protein product: CASSQDRGRGGHGYGYTF.

The V and J genes are TRBV7-8 and TRBJ2-7, with a tentative D call TRBD1 (7 bases). V was clipped by 5 bases and J by 7 bases, with 15 bases between them. The CDR3 sequence is 13 residues long. CDR1 SGHVS and CDR2 FQNEAQ come from the germline V gene. The CDR3 here is CASSLDRAGEQYF. DNA of the CDR3: TGTGCCAGCAGCCTCGACAGGGCGGGGGAGCAGTACTTC.

This chain connects TRBV5-1 to TRBJ2-3; TRBD2 agrees at 7 bases. Looked up from germline, CDR1 is SGHRS and CDR2 is YFSETQ. V gave up 5 bases and J gave up 7 bases; unmatched junction bases: 16. This CDR3 region has 16 residues. CDR3 sequence: CASRPVGRAHPYTQYF. The DNA for the CDR3 is TGCGCCAGCAGGCCAGTGGGGAGGGCCCATCCTTATACGCAGTATTTT.

This chain connects TRBV18 to TRBJ2-4; tentatively, D is TRBD2 (5 bases). Looked up from germline, CDR1 is KGHSH and CDR2 is LQKENI. Trimming shortened V by 3 bases and J by 9 bases, and 15 bases separated the two germline ends. The CDR3 consists of 14 residues. The CDR3 DNA reads TGTGCCAGCTCACCCCAGGACGGAGGAGGCATTCAGTACTTC. This sequence encodes CASSPQDGGGIQYF.

The genes are TRBV7-9 and TRBJ2-3, with D unclear. The V gene's germline CDR1 is SEHNR and CDR2 FQNEAQ (reference sequence). The CDR3 has 11 amino acids. Trimming left V 7 bases short and J 3 bases short, with 5 bases between. The CDR3 region has the DNA TGTGCCAGCACCCCTACAGATACGCAGTATTTT. Translated: CASTPTDTQYF.

This clone was found a few times. J is TRBJ2-2 and V is TRBV21-1; the table's D call of TRBD2 was not tested on the DNA. TRBV21-1 is designated a pseudogene. CDR3 length: 16 residues. CDR3 protein: CASDYGGDPNTGELFF. The CDR3 bases are TGTGCCAGCGACTACGGGGGAGACCCGAACACCGGGGAGCTGTTTTTT.

This clone was observed a single time. This chain joins TRBV28 and TRBJ2-7; 9 positions match TRBD1. The germline V gene encodes CDR1 MDHEN and CDR2 SYDVKM. V lost 7 bases and J lost 5; bases outside the gene matches: 9. The CDR3 is 14 residues long. The CDR3 here is CASKGQGVVDEQYF. The CDR3 DNA reads as TGTGCCAGCAAGGGACAGGGAGTTGTAGACGAGCAGTACTTC. Complete variable domain (other parts from reference TRBV28 and TRBJ2-7): DVKVTQSSRYLVKRTGEKVFLECVQDMDHENMFWYRQDPGLGLRLIYFSYDVKMKEKGDIPEGYSVSREKKERFSLILESASTNQTSMYLCASKGQGVVDEQYFGPGTRLTVT.

The genes are TRBV7-2 and TRBJ1-6; D is possibly TRBD1 (5 bases). Germline assignment: CDR1 SGHTA and CDR2 FQGNSA. The V and J ends lost 3 bases and 4 bases respectively, with 13 bases between them. The CDR3 runs 16 residues. The CDR3 reads CASSFDGGIYNSPLHF. In DNA form, the CDR3 reads TGTGCCAGCAGCTTTGACGGGGGGATATATAATTCACCCCTCCACTTT.

CDR3 loop: CASSSATGGGNSPLHF. Here the CDR3 DNA reads TGTGCCAGCAGCTCGGCTACAGGGGGCGGGAATTCACCCCTCCACTTT. V gene TRBV7-6 combines with J gene TRBJ1-6; 9 bases line up with TRBD1. Germline values: CDR1 SGHVS, CDR2 FNYEAQ. There are 16 residues in the CDR3. With 4 bases clipped from V and 7 bases from J, the junction kept 8 bases outside the gene matches.

CDR3 amino acids: CASSDSNNPGRKQYF. The CDR3, as DNA: TGTGCCAGCAGTGACTCGAATAATCCGGGTCGTAAGCAGTACTTC. The V gene is TRBV6-4, the J gene TRBJ2-7; no clear D gene. The CDR3 spans 15 residues. The ends were cut back, 0 bases at V and 8 bases at J, with 17 bases in the middle. From germline, CDR1 is MRHNA and CDR2 SNTAGT.

V gene TRBV9 combines with J gene TRBJ1-1, with 7 bases matching TRBD1. V lost 0 bases and J lost 7; bases outside the gene matches: 18. The CDR3 sequence is 18 residues long. The germline V gene encodes CDR1 SGDLS and CDR2 YYNGEE. CDR3 loop: CASSVGLQGFPGVGEAFF. The CDR3 DNA reads as TGTGCCAGCAGCGTAGGCCTACAGGGGTTCCCTGGGGTTGGTGAAGCTTTCTTT.

CDR3 sequence: CASSQWRQRYEQYF. The CDR3 DNA follows: TGTGCCAGCAGCCAATGGAGACAGAGATACGAGCAGTACTTC. The chain employs TRBV3-1 (or the pseudogene TRBV3-2) and TRBJ2-7, with a weak D call TRBD1 (5 bases). V lost 2 bases, J lost 4 bases, and 12 bases lay in between. Germline assignment: CDR1 LGHDT and CDR2 YNNKEL (reference sequence). The CDR3 runs to 14 residues.

The chain combines TRBV5-1 with TRBJ2-1; the D is unclear. Between the trimmed V and J ends, which lost 0 bases and 9 bases, there was a span of 10 bases. The CDR3 totals 13 residues. Germline V gene sequence: CDR1 SGHRS, CDR2 YFSETQ. The CDR3 sequence is CASSLGLRLEQFF. The DNA for the CDR3 is TGCGCCAGCAGCTTGGGACTTAGACTTGAGCAGTTCTTC.

The chain combines TRBV27 with TRBJ1-2, with D perhaps matching TRBD1 (6 bases). Trimming cost V 8 bases and J 8 bases, with 21 bases left between them. The CDR3 contains 14 residues. Germline CDR1 MNHEY, CDR2 SMNVEV (reference sequence). The CDR3 region is CASGLGGGIQGYTF. The DNA for the CDR3 is TGTGCCAGCGGATTGGGGGGGGGCATACAGGGCTACACCTTC.

The rearrangement links TRBV11-3 to TRBJ1-1; TRBD1 matches 7 bases. J lost 7 bases, V lost 3 bases, and 11 bases had no gene match. This CDR3 is 15 amino acids long. Germline loops: CDR1 SGHNT, CDR2 YENEEA. The CDR3 bases are TGTGCCAGCAGCTTTCTTGGGACAGAACTTCATGAAGCTTTCTTT. This encodes CASSFLGTELHEAFF.